This T cell receptor beta chain comes out of a study of Tregs in tolerant kidney transplant recipients. Study-wide points: Expanding Tregs on activated donor B cells appeared to best identify donor-specific TCRbeta clones. This study did not directly address biological reproducibility. The small number of patients limits these findings pending further validation.

About this clone: Antigen: not known.

Unstimulated regulatory T cells (CD4+CD25+CD127-), CD4+CD25- non-regulatory cells, CD4 and CD8 cells were FACS-sorted from thawed PBMCs. Measured with immunoSEQ multiplex PCR; TCRdb has only the in-frame clones, and not every one. Of about 240,000 clones listed, roughly 84% are singletons. The CDR3 is made up of 16 amino acids. Per the germline V gene, CDR1 is LNHNV and CDR2 is YYDKDF (reference sequence). Between the trimmed V and J ends, which lost 1 base and 3 bases, there was a span of 16 bases. The clonotype originates from a human donor in good health. This chain uses TRBV15 with TRBJ2-7; D possibly uses TRBD1 or TRBD2 (6 bases each). What was sequenced was CD4+ T cells from blood. This CDR3 is CATSRVWGALDYEQYF. For the CDR3, the DNA is TGTGCCACCAGCAGAGTGTGGGGGGCGTTGGACTACGAGCAGTACTTC.